Following are 27 T cell receptor beta chains from one sample sequenced in a study of shared clonotypes between healthy human individuals. Measured with immunoSEQ multiplex PCR; TCRdb has only the in-frame clones, and not every one. The sample consists of some 1,100,000 clones, approximately 78% of them appearing once. The specimen sequenced was memory CD4+ T cells from PBMCs. The subset denotes: CD45RA-negative fraction. The receptor set was obtained from a man between 18 and 29 years old in good health. Some clones in this sample may be carry-over from other donors' samples.

The chain recombines TRBV7-2 with TRBJ2-3; 10 bases align to TRBD2. Trimming cost V 1 base and J 1 base; bases outside gene matches: 2. Germline CDR1 reads SGHTA; CDR2 reads FQGNSA. The CDR3 totals 16 residues. CDR3 loop: CASSLDLAGGTDTQYF. Here the CDR3 DNA reads TGTGCCAGCAGCTTAGATCTAGCGGGGGGCACAGATACGCAGTATTTT. The full variable domain, its missing parts supplied by reference TRBV7-2 and TRBJ2-3, is GAGVSQSPSNKVTEKGKDVELRCDPISGHTALYWYRQSLGQGLEFLIYFQGNSAPDKSGLPSDRFSAERTGGSVSTLTIQRTQQEDSAVYLCASSLDLAGGTDTQYFGPGTRLTVL.

This clone was recorded a few times. The chain combines TRBV19 with TRBJ1-5, with TRBD1 identical over 8 bases. With 6 bases clipped from V and 7 bases from J, the junction kept 11 bases outside the gene matches. Germline assignment: CDR1 LNHDA and CDR2 SQIVND (reference sequence). The CDR3 sequence is 15 residues long. The CDR3 protein is CASSGPGGFNQPQHF. As DNA, the CDR3 is TGTGCCAGTAGCGGTCCAGGGGGCTTTAACCAGCCCCAGCATTTT.

The genes are TRBV28 and TRBJ1-2; 11 bases are shared with TRBD1. Trimming at V came to 4 bases and at J to 3 bases, leaving 7 bases not matched to a gene. The CDR3 spans 16 residues. CDR1 and CDR2 (germline): MDHEN, SYDVKM. The CDR3 DNA reads TGTGCCAGCAGTTCTCCTAGGACAGGGGGCTACTATGGCTACACCTTC. Its translation is CASSSPRTGGYYGYTF.

J is TRBJ1-5 and V is TRBV19; D may be TRBD1 (6 bases). Per germline, CDR1 LNHDA and CDR2 SQIVND (reference sequence). With 10 bases removed from V and 6 bases from J, the gap between germline ends came to 22 bases. CDR3 length: 15 residues. As DNA, the CDR3 is TGTGCCACCGAGGTCCAAGGGGGGTCGGTTCAGCCCCAGCATTTT. Amino acid sequence: CATEVQGGSVQPQHF.

The chain carries TRBV19 and TRBJ2-5, with D maybe TRBD1 (6 bases). The V gene lost 8 bases and the J gene lost 5 bases, with 12 bases spanning the gap. CDR3 length: 12 residues. Germline V CDR1 and CDR2: LNHDA, SQIVND (reference sequence). CDR3 sequence reads: CASDGGAETQYF. CDR3 bases: TGTGCCAGTGATGGGGGCGCGGAGACCCAGTACTTC.

This chain uses TRBV7-2 with TRBJ2-2; TRBD1 agrees at 7 bases. The J segment lost 2 bases and the V segment lost 2 bases, leaving 5 bases of the junction unmatched. The CDR3 totals 16 residues. The germline V gene has CDR1 SGHTA and CDR2 FQGNSA. CDR3 loop: CASSLTGQVNTGELFF. CDR3 nucleotide sequence: TGTGCCAGCAGCTTAACCGGACAGGTTAACACCGGGGAGCTGTTTTTT.

The chain uses TRBV5-1 and TRBJ2-5; 8 bases line up with TRBD1. V was pared by 4 bases and J by 5 bases, with 7 bases of the junction left unmatched. The CDR3 loop spans 14 amino acids. Germline V gene sequence: CDR1 SGHRS, CDR2 YFSETQ. The CDR3 coding sequence is TGCGCCAGCAGCCATTGGACAGGGAGCGAGACCCAGTACTTC. It is translated as CASSHWTGSETQYF. Filled out from reference TRBV5-1 and TRBJ2-5, the complete variable domain reads KAGVTQTPRYLIKTRGQQVTLSCSPISGHRSVSWYQQTPGQGLQFLFEYFSETQRNKGNFPGRFSGRQFSNSRSEMNVSTLELGDSALYLCASSHWTGSETQYFGPGTRLLVL.

For the CDR3, the DNA is TGTGCCAGCAGTTCCTACGGGGGGCTCTATGGCTACACCTTC. Protein product: CASSSYGGLYGYTF. This chain links TRBV6-6 with TRBJ1-2, with D maybe TRBD1 (6 bases). Trimming shortened V by 4 bases and J by 4 bases, and 13 bases separated the two germline ends. The CDR3 covers 14 residues. The germline CDR1 and CDR2 sequences are MNHNY and SVGAGI (reference sequence).

This chain links TRBV5-5 with TRBJ2-5; D is tentatively TRBD1 or TRBD2 (5 bases each). Between the trimmed V and J ends, which lost 0 bases and 1 base, there was a span of 13 bases. Germline CDR1 is SGHKS and CDR2 is YYEKEE (reference sequence). This CDR3 contains 16 residues. In DNA, the CDR3 is TGTGCCAGCAGCTTGGCCGTGAGGGGCGGCCAAGAGACCCAGTACTTC. It translates to CASSLAVRGGQETQYF.

This chain connects TRBV10-3 to TRBJ1-1, with 8 nucleotides matching TRBD1. The CDR3 consists of 15 residues. V was clipped by 2 bases and J by 4 bases; unmatched bases: 6. The germline V gene has CDR1 ENHRY and CDR2 SYGVKD. The CDR3 reads CAISEGRGLGTEAFF. The CDR3 coding sequence is TGTGCCATCAGTGAGGGCAGGGGGCTCGGCACTGAAGCTTTCTTT.

This chain connects TRBV11-2 to TRBJ2-7, with 10 bases matching TRBD1. J gave up 2 bases and V 5 bases, and 6 bases lay outside the gene matches. The CDR3 runs to 15 residues. Germline V lookup: CDR1 SGHAT, CDR2 FQNNGV. Here the CDR3 DNA reads TGTGCCAGCAGCATCGGACAGGGGGTAGCCTACGAGCAGTACTTC. It is translated as CASSIGQGVAYEQYF.

On this clone: Other DNA variants within this sample encode the same CDR3. The chain uses TRBV18 and TRBJ2-5, with D uncertain. The V gene lost 2 bases and the J gene lost 2 bases, with 3 bases spanning the gap. This CDR3 is 12 amino acids long. Germline values: CDR1 KGHSH, CDR2 LQKENI. The CDR3 DNA is TGTGCCAGCTCACCAGGTCAAGAGACCCAGTACTTC. It yields the protein CASSPGQETQYF.

This sequence joins TRBV7-2 and TRBJ1-1; D unresolved. Germline CDR1 is SGHTA and CDR2 is FQGNSA. V shed 5 bases and J shed 8 bases, with 15 bases lying between them. This CDR3 region has 13 residues. DNA for the CDR3: TGTGCCAGCAGCCCCCGGCAGACGGGAGAAGCTTTCTTT. Its translation is CASSPRQTGEAFF.

This rearrangement joins TRBV7-9 to TRBJ2-2; weak D call: TRBD2 (6 bases). CDR1 SEHNR and CDR2 FQNEAQ come from the germline V gene (reference sequence). V lost 3 bases and J 5 bases, leaving 16 bases between the germline ends. This CDR3 has 16 residues. The chain's CDR3 is CASSFEGRGRTGELFF. DNA of the CDR3: TGTGCCAGCAGCTTCGAAGGGCGGGGTAGGACCGGGGAGCTGTTTTTT.

The rearrangement links TRBV2 to TRBJ1-5; unclear D gene. CDR3 length: 15 amino acids. Looked up from germline, CDR1 is SNHLY and CDR2 is FYNNEI. Trimming removed 2 bases at V and 6 bases at J, with 14 bases between. The DNA for the CDR3 is TGTGCCAGCAGTGAAAGGCGGGGAGGGCGTCAGCCCCAGCATTTT. Encoded protein: CASSERRGGRQPQHF. Combining the CDR3 with reference TRBV2 and TRBJ1-5 gives the whole variable domain EPEVTQTPSHQVTQMGQEVILRCVPISNHLYFYWYRQILGQKVEFLVSFYNNEISEKSEIFDDQFSVERPDGSNFTLKIRSTKLEDSAMYFCASSERRGGRQPQHFGDGTRLSIL.

The chain uses TRBV5-1 and TRBJ1-4, with a tentative D call TRBD1 (6 bases). Per germline, CDR1 SGHRS and CDR2 YFSETQ. This CDR3 is 14 amino acids long. Trimming removed 4 bases at V and 5 bases at J, with 12 bases between. CDR3 in DNA: TGCGCCAGCAGCGAACAGGGAGGGAATGAAAAACTGTTTTTT. It translates to CASSEQGGNEKLFF. Full variable domain (remainder filled in from reference TRBV5-1 and TRBJ1-4): KAGVTQTPRYLIKTRGQQVTLSCSPISGHRSVSWYQQTPGQGLQFLFEYFSETQRNKGNFPGRFSGRQFSNSRSEMNVSTLELGDSALYLCASSEQGGNEKLFFGSGTQLSVL.

This clone was counted once. The chain employs TRBV30 and TRBJ2-2, with 14 nucleotides matching TRBD2. Germline V CDR1 and CDR2: GTSNPN, SVGIG (reference sequence). V lost 7 bases and J lost 5; bases outside the gene matches: 3. The CDR3 length is 14 residues. Here the CDR3 DNA reads TGTGCCTCGGGGACTAGCGGGAGTACCGGGGAGCTGTTTTTT. This codes for CASGTSGSTGELFF.

Of note for this clone: A much larger clone differs from this one at a single base, so this may be a read error. The gene calls are TRBV5-4 and TRBJ2-3; no clear D gene. The CDR3 sequence is 11 residues long. With 2 bases removed from V and 2 bases from J, the gap between germline ends came to 0 bases. Germline loops: CDR1 SGHNT, CDR2 YYREEE (reference sequence). CDR3 sequence: CASSFTDTQYF. CDR3 DNA: TGTGCCAGCAGCTTCACAGATACGCAGTATTTT.

DNA of the CDR3: TGTGCCAGCACAGGTTTTACCGGGGAGCTGTTTTTT. This gives the protein CASTGFTGELFF. The chain combines TRBV27 with TRBJ2-2, with D hard to call. Trimming removed 7 bases from V and 5 bases from J, with 8 bases in between. There are 12 residues in the CDR3. The V gene's germline CDR1 is MNHEY and CDR2 SMNVEV (reference sequence).

The chain employs TRBV27 and TRBJ1-5, with D uncertain. The germline gives CDR1 MNHEY, CDR2 SMNVEV (reference sequence). Trimming removed 3 bases from V and 1 base from J, with 7 bases in between. The CDR3 is 14 residues long. As DNA, the CDR3 is TGTGCCAGCAGTTTGGGCAGAAGCAATCAGCCCCAGCATTTT. It codes for CASSLGRSNQPQHF.

This clone is a singleton in its sample. The rearrangement uses TRBV5-1 and TRBJ2-2, with D perhaps TRBD2 (5 bases). The CDR3 totals 17 residues. Germline CDR1 and CDR2: SGHRS and YFSETQ. Trimming took 3 bases from V and 0 from J, leaving 15 bases between them. CDR3 residues: CASSSLPGITNTGELFF. The CDR3 DNA sequence: TGCGCCAGCAGCTCGCTACCCGGGATAACGAACACCGGGGAGCTGTTTTTT.

This chain uses TRBV19 with TRBJ2-6; maybe TRBD2 (6 bases). The V gene lost 8 bases and the J gene lost 3 bases, with 29 bases spanning the gap. There are 20 residues in the CDR3. The germline gives CDR1 LNHDA, CDR2 SQIVND (reference sequence). The CDR3 reads CASLGLASSGQPHGANVLTF. CDR3 DNA: TGTGCCAGTCTTGGGCTGGCGTCCAGCGGGCAGCCTCATGGGGCCAACGTCCTGACTTTC.

This chain links TRBV11-2 with TRBJ2-5; D perhaps matches TRBD1 (5 bases). V lost 4 bases, J lost 7 bases, and 7 bases lay in between. Germline CDR1 reads SGHAT; CDR2 reads FQNNGV. The CDR3 covers 11 residues. The CDR3 DNA reads as TGTGCCAGCAGCTCAGGGTGGACCCAGTACTTC. Translated: CASSSGWTQYF.

This clone was seen only once. The chain combines TRBV7-9 with TRBJ2-7; D not certain. The CDR3 length is 13 residues. V was clipped by 5 bases and J by 6 bases, with 14 bases between them. CDR1 is SEHNR, CDR2 FQNEAQ, per germline (reference sequence). This chain's CDR3 is CASSRGRFGEQYF. The CDR3, as DNA: TGTGCCAGCAGCCGAGGACGTTTTGGCGAGCAGTACTTC.

The chain combines TRBV10-1 with TRBJ2-7; TRBD2 matches 10 bases. The CDR3 length is 14 residues. V shed 7 bases and J 4 bases; nucleotides not matched to a gene: 7. Germline V CDR1 and CDR2: WNHNN, SYGVQD (reference sequence). CDR3 loop: CASTSGRDSYEQYF. CDR3 DNA: TGCGCCAGCACGAGCGGGAGGGACTCGTACGAGCAGTACTTC.

The chain joins TRBV4-3 to TRBJ1-2; 8 bases fit TRBD1. This CDR3 has 18 amino acids. V was pared by 0 bases and J by 3 bases, with 12 bases of the junction left unmatched. CDR1 is LGHNA and CDR2 is YSLEER in the germline V gene. CDR3: CASSQDISGRGQHYGYTF. The CDR3 nucleotides read TGCGCCAGCAGCCAAGATATCAGTGGCAGGGGGCAGCACTATGGCTACACCTTC.

The rearrangement uses TRBV4-2 and TRBJ2-1; D is ambiguous. V was clipped by 4 bases and J by 8 bases, with 9 bases between them. The length of the CDR3 is 12 residues. CDR1 and CDR2 (germline): LGHNA, YNFKEQ. CDR3 protein: CASSPSGDEQFF. In DNA form, the CDR3 reads TGTGCCAGCAGCCCCAGTGGGGATGAGCAGTTCTTC.